This TCR beta chain was captured in a study of cytomegalovirus exposure and HLA in healthy donors. The germline gives CDR1 SQVTM, CDR2 ANQGSEA. The CDR3 runs to 14 residues. Amplification used 60 Vbeta primers and 13 Jbeta primers. Clones were read by immunoSEQ multiplex PCR, and TCRdb kept only the in-frame ones, dropping some. The sample yields 90,000 to 120,000 clones, roughly 70% seen once. The sample was PBMCs. The source is a woman aged 40 to 49 in good health and CMV-seropositive. This chain links TRBV29-1 with TRBJ2-3; TRBD1 matches at 9 bases. The CDR3 nucleotides are TGCAGTTCCTCACAGGGGGCGCGCGCAGATACGCAGTATTTT. Encoded protein: CSSSQGARADTQYF.